Listed below are T cell receptor beta chains from one sample, sequenced in a study of blood T cell repertoires in COVID-19. Profiling relied on immunoSEQ multiplex PCR, and the TCRdb table lists in-frame clones only, not all of them. The table lists about 400,000 clones, roughly 90% of them singletons. The specimen sequenced was peripheral blood. The receptors derive from a woman in her 30s with acute or convalescent COVID-19. CDR3s include the opening cysteine and the closing phenylalanine or tryptophan. Fields, in order: V gene, CDR3 protein.

TRBV7-9 | CASITGDVGNTIYF
TRBV11-2 | CASSFTVNSPLHF
TRBV7-2 | CASSLDGGGQPQHF
TRBV9 | CASSVEIGGFTDTQYF
TRBV19 | CASSPGTGGDYEQYF
TRBV30 | CAWSSWDRLNQPQHF
TRBV6-5 | CASSLTDSGANVLTF
TRBV28 | CASSLLAGQRYF
TRBV6-1 | CASSEWGQGDNQPQHF
TRBV29-1 | CSVIVYEQYF
TRBV28 | CASRGPGLGTEAFF
TRBV2 | CASSDFSSGHGNF
TRBV7-3 | CASSLGREVSEAFF
TRBV6-5 | CASSYSRTPSYEQYF
TRBV19 | CASSFGASAGELFF
TRBV7-8 | CASSLGRGSSSPLHF
TRBV7-2 | CASRPVLRVDTEAFF
TRBV30 | CAWSSANGHRF
TRBV4-1 | CASSQEVDGRDF
TRBV3-1/TRBV3-2 | CASSQRTGSETQYF
TRBV2 | CASSYYNEQFF
TRBV19 | CASSIGTGKETQYF
TRBV11-3 | CASSSGGGDSYNEQFF
TRBV5-5 | CASRRTGDEQFF